The source of this TCR beta chain is a study of T cell changes during pregnancy in multiple sclerosis. Trimming took off 2 bases at V and 5 bases at J, with 12 bases between the two ends. Looked up from germline, CDR1 is MGHRA and CDR2 is YSYEKL. The CDR3 sequence is 14 residues long. Data came from immunoSEQ multiplex PCR; TCRdb stores just in-frame clones and leaves some out. Altogether tens of thousands of clones are present, approximately 90% being singletons, with the ten largest covering 0.45% to 0.55%. This sequence joins TRBV4-1 and TRBJ2-5, with no clear D. The receptor was isolated from a female donor in good health, enrolled as a control in a pregnancy study. The specimen was CD4+ T cells from peripheral blood mononuclear cells, collected in the third trimester of pregnancy. CDR3: CASSQYRPGETQYF. CDR3 nucleotide sequence: TGCGCCAGCAGCCAATACCGGCCCGGGGAGACCCAGTACTTC.